The sequence of this TCR beta chain was determined in a study of blood T cell repertoires in COVID-19. Only in-frame clones appear in the TCRdb table, and some are missing; sequencing was by immunoSEQ multiplex PCR. The repertoire holds more than 85,000 clones, with around four fifths as singletons. This CDR3 contains 15 residues. The J segment lost 4 bases and the V segment lost 1 base, leaving 3 bases of the junction unmatched. The germline CDR1 and CDR2 sequences are ENHRY and SYGVKD. The chain links TRBV10-3 to TRBJ2-7; 11 positions match TRBD1. The sequence derives from a man aged 35-49 years with active or convalescent COVID-19. Sequenced input: peripheral blood. The CDR3 protein is CAISEWTGGGYEQYF. The CDR3, as DNA: TGTGCCATCAGTGAGTGGACAGGGGGCGGGTACGAGCAGTACTTC.